The T cell receptor beta chain described here comes from a study of blood T cell repertoires in COVID-19. Looking at the study overall: Sites across the United States, Italy and Spain contributed samples from acute and convalescent COVID-19.

The germline gives CDR1 KGHSH, CDR2 LQKENI. This CDR3 comprises 14 residues. Trimming pared 6 bases from V and 6 bases from J, leaving 14 bases between. The table came from immunoSEQ multiplex PCR; TCRdb's copy has only in-frame clones and leaves some out. The table records about 250,000 clones, 86% of them present only once. V is TRBV18 and J is TRBJ1-4, with no clear D. The sample consisted of peripheral blood. This clonotype originated in an elderly woman with COVID-19, enrolled during active disease. As DNA, the CDR3 is TGTGCCAGCTCCCCGGGCGCGGAGGATGAAAAACTGTTTTTT. This translates into CASSPGAEDEKLFF.